This is a list of T cell receptor beta chains from one sample in a study of shared clonotypes between healthy human individuals. The table came from immunoSEQ multiplex PCR; TCRdb's copy has only in-frame clones and leaves some out. Here the sample spans about 2.1 million clones, 90% to 95% being singletons. Sequenced input: naive CD8+ T cells from PBMCs. These receptor sequences come from a man younger than 35 in good health. Some clones in this sample may be carry-over from other donors' samples. The CDR3 runs from the conserved cysteine through the conserved F or W. Fields, in order: clone size, V gene, D gene, J gene, CDR3 protein, CDR3 DNA. The D gene is left open where the match is weak. Some rows have no size entry. The others give once, few or many, or a class for an expanded clone.

>once|TRBV10-1|TRBD2|TRBJ2-7
CASSEEGGSSYEQYF
TGCGCCAGCAGTGAGGAAGGCGGGAGCTCCTACGAGCAGTACTTC
>-|TRBV5-6|-|TRBJ1-4
CASSLESGIGLFF
TGTGCCAGCAGCTTGGAATCGGGGATCGGACTGTTTTTT
>once|TRBV27|TRBD1|TRBJ1-4
CASSEDRGTTNEKLFF
TGTGCCAGCAGCGAAGACAGGGGGACAACTAATGAAAAACTGTTTTTT
>-|TRBV25-1|TRBD2|TRBJ2-7
CASNGAGEYEQYF
TGTGCCAGCAACGGAGCGGGAGAGTACGAGCAGTACTTC
>-|TRBV28|-|TRBJ1-1
CASSLRYTEAFF
TGTGCCAGCAGTTTAAGGTACACTGAAGCTTTCTTT
>-|TRBV7-9|-|TRBJ2-5
CASSSRLEETQYF
TGTGCCAGCAGCTCGCGATTAGAAGAGACCCAGTACTTC
>-|TRBV5-4|-|TRBJ2-5
CASSLGTSYQETQYF
TGTGCCAGCAGCTTGGGTACGAGCTACCAAGAGACCCAGTACTTC
>few|TRBV9|TRBD1|TRBJ1-1
CASSVVGQGLNTEAFF
TGTGCCAGCAGCGTAGTAGGACAGGGATTGAACACTGAAGCTTTCTTT
>few|TRBV16|-|TRBJ1-5
CASSPLSSNQPQHF
TGTGCCAGCAGCCCCCTATCGAGCAATCAGCCCCAGCATTTT
>-|TRBV7-9|-|TRBJ1-2
CASNTANYGYTF
TGTGCCAGCAATACAGCTAACTATGGCTACACCTTC
>-|TRBV15|-|TRBJ2-7
CATSSLPRGIYEQYF
TGTGCCACCAGCAGTCTCCCGCGGGGAATCTACGAGCAGTACTTC
>-|TRBV6-6|-|TRBJ1-5
CASSYSGTNPSQPQHF
TGTGCCAGCAGTTACTCAGGGACAAACCCTTCTCAGCCCCAGCATTTT
>-|TRBV15|-|TRBJ1-3
CATSRDGRQGPNTIYF
TGTGCCACCAGCAGAGATGGGCGGCAGGGGCCAAACACCATATATTTT
>-|TRBV30|TRBD1|TRBJ2-2
CAWSAGTGPGELFF
TGTGCCTGGAGTGCGGGGACAGGGCCCGGGGAGCTGTTTTTT
>-|TRBV7-9|TRBD1|TRBJ1-2
CASSLGQGAVTNYGYTF
TGTGCCAGCAGCTTAGGACAGGGGGCTGTCACTAACTATGGCTACACCTTC
>-|TRBV13|TRBD1|TRBJ1-4
CASSLYRGATNEKLFF
TGTGCCAGCAGCCTTTACAGGGGTGCAACTAATGAAAAACTGTTTTTT
>-|TRBV7-9|-|TRBJ1-2
CASGPIGNYGYTF
TGTGCCAGCGGCCCCATCGGGAACTATGGCTACACCTTC
>-|TRBV6-5|-|TRBJ2-3
CASSYSAGRPDTQYF
TGTGCCAGCAGTTACTCTGCGGGCCGTCCGGATACGCAGTATTTT